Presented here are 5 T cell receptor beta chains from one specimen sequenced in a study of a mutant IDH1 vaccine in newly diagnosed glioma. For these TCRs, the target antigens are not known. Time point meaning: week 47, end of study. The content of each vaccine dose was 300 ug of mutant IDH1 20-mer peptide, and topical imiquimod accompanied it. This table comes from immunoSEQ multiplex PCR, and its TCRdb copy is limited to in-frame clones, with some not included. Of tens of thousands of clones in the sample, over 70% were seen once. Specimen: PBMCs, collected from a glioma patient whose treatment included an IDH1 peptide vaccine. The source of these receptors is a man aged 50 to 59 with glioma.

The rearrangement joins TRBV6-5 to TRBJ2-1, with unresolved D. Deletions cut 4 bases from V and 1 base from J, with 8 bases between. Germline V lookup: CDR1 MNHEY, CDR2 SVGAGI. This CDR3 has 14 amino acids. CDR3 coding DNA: TGTGCCAGCAGTTTGAGAGAATCCTACAATGAGCAGTTCTTC. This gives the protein CASSLRESYNEQFF.

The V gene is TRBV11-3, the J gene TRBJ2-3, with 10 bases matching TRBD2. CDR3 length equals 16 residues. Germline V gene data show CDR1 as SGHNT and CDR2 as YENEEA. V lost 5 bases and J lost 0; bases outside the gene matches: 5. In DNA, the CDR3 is TGTGCCAGCAGCCAAGGGACTAGCGTAAGCACAGATACGCAGTATTTT. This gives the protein CASSQGTSVSTDTQYF.

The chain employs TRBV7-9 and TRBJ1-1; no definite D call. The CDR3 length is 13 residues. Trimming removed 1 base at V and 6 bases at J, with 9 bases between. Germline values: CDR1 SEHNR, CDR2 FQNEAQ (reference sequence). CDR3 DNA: TGTGCCAGCAGCTTAGAGGTGGGCCCTGAAGCTTTCTTT. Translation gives CASSLEVGPEAFF.

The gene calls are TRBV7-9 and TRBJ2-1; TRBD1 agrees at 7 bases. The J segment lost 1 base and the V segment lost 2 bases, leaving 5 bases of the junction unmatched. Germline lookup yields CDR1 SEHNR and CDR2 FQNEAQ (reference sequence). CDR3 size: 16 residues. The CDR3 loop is CASSLRGPRSYNEQFF. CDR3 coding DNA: TGTGCCAGCAGCTTAAGGGGGCCCCGGTCCTACAATGAGCAGTTCTTC.

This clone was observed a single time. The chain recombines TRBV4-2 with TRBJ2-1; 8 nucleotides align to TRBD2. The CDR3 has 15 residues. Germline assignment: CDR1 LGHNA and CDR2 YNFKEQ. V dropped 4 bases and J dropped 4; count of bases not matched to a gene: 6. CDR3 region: CASSRSGGDYNEQFF. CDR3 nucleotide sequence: TGTGCCAGCAGCCGGTCCGGGGGGGATTACAATGAGCAGTTCTTC.